The clone carrying this T cell receptor beta chain was detected once. What it binds is unknown. The sample comes from a study of a mutant IDH1 vaccine in newly diagnosed glioma. On the study more broadly: The treated group averaged approximately 42 years old and was around 60% male, roughly 40% female.

The time point is: week 47, end of study. Alongside topical imiquimod, each dose of vaccine comprised 300 ug of mutant IDH1 20-mer peptide. There were new WHO grade 3 or 4 astrocytomas in the donors, and these were IDH1-mutant and ATRX-lost. Measured with immunoSEQ multiplex PCR; TCRdb has only the in-frame clones, and not every one. The sample holds tens of thousands of clones, about 81% seen once. Trimming cost V 5 bases and J 7 bases, with 15 bases left between them. The CDR3 is 14 residues long. The germline V gene has CDR1 MNHEY and CDR2 SMNVEV (reference sequence). The chain has TRBV27 and TRBJ2-1; D may match TRBD1 or TRBD2 (5 bases each). This TCR derives from a man in his forties with glioma. Sequencing used PBMCs, obtained from a glioma patient whose treatment included an IDH1 peptide vaccine. The chain's CDR3 is CASSPVGPGNEQFF. CDR3 DNA sequence: TGTGCCAGCAGTCCCGTGGGGCCGGGGAATGAGCAGTTCTTC.